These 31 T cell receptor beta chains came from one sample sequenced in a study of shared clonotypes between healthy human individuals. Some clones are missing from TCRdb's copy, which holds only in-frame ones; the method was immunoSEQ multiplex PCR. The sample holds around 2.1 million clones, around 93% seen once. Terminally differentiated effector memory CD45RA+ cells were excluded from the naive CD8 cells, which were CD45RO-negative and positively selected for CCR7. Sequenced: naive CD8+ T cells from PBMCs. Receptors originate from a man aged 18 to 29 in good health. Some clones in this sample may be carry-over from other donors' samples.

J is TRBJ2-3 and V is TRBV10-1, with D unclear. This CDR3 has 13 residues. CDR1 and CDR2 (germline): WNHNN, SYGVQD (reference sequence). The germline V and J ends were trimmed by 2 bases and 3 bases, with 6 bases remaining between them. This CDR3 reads CASSEPVTDTQYF. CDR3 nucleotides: TGCGCCAGCAGTGAGCCGGTTACAGATACGCAGTATTTT.

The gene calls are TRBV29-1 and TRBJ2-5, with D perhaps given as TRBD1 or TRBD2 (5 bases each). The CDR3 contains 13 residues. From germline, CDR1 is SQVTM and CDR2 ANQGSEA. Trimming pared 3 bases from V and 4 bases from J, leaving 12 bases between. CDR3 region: CSVDGERGETQYF. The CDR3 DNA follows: TGCAGCGTTGACGGCGAGAGGGGAGAGACCCAGTACTTC.

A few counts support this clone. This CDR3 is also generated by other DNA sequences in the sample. CDR3 loop: CASSLVAGNTGELFF. The CDR3 nucleotides are TGTGCCAGCAGCTTAGTGGCGGGGAACACCGGGGAGCTGTTTTTT. V gene TRBV7-9 combines with J gene TRBJ2-2, with D tentatively TRBD2 (5 bases). The CDR3 runs to 15 residues. Germline V gives CDR1 SEHNR, CDR2 FQNEAQ (reference sequence). Trimming took 1 base from V and 1 from J, leaving 7 bases between them.

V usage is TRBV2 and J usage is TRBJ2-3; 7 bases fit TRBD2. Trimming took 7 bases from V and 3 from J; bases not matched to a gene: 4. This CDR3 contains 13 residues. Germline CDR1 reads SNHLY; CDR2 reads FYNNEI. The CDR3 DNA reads TGTGCCAGCACTTTGCGGGGGACAGATACGCAGTATTTT. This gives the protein CASTLRGTDTQYF.

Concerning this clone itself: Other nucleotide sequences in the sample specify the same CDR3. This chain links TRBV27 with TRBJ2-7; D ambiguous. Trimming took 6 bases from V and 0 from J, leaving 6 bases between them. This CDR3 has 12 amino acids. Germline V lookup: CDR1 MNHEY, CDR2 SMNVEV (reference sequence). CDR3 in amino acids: CASRGDSYEQYF. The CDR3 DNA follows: TGTGCCAGCAGAGGAGACTCCTACGAGCAGTACTTC.

Here the CDR3 reads CASTSPGLAPDTQYF. CDR3 coding DNA: TGTGCCAGCACATCCCCCGGACTAGCGCCAGATACGCAGTATTTT. The chain recombines TRBV7-3 with TRBJ2-3, with TRBD2 identical over 9 bases. The germline V gene encodes CDR1 SGHTA and CDR2 FQGTGA. The CDR3 has 15 residues. The trim removed 7 bases at V and 4 bases at J, leaving 9 bases unmatched. The full variable domain, completed using reference TRBV7-3 and TRBJ2-3, is GAGVSQTPSNKVTEKGKYVELRCDPISGHTALYWYRQSLGQGPEFLIYFQGTGAADDSGLPNDRFFAVRPEGSVSTLKIQRTERGDSAVYLCASTSPGLAPDTQYFGPGTRLTVL.

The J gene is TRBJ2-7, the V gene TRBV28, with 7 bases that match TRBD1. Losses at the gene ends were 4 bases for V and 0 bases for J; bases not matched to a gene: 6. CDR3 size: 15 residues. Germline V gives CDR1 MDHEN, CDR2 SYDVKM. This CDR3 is CASSWGQTSSYEQYF. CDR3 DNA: TGTGCCAGCAGTTGGGGACAGACGAGCTCCTACGAGCAGTACTTC.

The CDR3 protein is CASSPPVGQGLLNYGYTF. The CDR3 nucleotides are TGTGCCAGCTCACCACCGGTAGGACAGGGCCTCCTCAACTATGGCTACACCTTC. The rearrangement joins TRBV18 to TRBJ1-2, with 8 bases matching TRBD1. The CDR3 contains 18 residues. Trimming took 0 bases from V and 2 from J; bases not matched to a gene: 11. Germline V gene lookup returns CDR1 KGHSH and CDR2 LQKENI.

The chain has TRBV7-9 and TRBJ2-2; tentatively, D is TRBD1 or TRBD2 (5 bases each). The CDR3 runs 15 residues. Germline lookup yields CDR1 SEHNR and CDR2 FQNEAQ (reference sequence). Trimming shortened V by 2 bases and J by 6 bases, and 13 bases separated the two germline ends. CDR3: CASSLLRGRAGELFF. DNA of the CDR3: TGTGCCAGCAGCTTACTTAGGGGACGGGCCGGGGAGCTGTTTTTT.

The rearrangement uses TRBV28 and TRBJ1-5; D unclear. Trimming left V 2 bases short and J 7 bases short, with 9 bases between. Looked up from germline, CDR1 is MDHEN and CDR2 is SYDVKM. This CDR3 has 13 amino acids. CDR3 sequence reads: CASSLKGYQPQHF. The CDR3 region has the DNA TGTGCCAGCAGTTTAAAAGGATACCAGCCCCAGCATTTT.

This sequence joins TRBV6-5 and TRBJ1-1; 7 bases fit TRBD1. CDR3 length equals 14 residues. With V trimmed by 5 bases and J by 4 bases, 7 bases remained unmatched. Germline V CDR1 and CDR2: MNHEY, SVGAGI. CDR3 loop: CASSKRQGGTEAFF. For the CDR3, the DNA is TGTGCCAGCAGTAAAAGACAGGGTGGCACTGAAGCTTTCTTT.

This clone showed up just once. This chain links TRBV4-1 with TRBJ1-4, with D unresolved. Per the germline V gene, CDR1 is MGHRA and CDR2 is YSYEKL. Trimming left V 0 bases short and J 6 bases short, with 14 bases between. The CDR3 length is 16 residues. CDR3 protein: CASSQELRQPDEKLFF. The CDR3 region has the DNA TGCGCCAGCAGCCAAGAGTTAAGGCAACCCGATGAAAAACTGTTTTTT.

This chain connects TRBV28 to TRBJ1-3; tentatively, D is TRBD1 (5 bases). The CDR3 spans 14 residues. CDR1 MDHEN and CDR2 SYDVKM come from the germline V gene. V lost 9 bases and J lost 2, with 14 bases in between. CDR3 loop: CASSSAGTGNTIYF. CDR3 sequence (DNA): TGTGCCAGTTCGTCGGCAGGGACTGGAAACACCATATATTTT.

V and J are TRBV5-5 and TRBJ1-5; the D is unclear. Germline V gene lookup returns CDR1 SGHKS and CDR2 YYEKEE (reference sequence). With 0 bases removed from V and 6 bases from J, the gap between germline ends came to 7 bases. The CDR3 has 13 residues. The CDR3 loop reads CASSLGLRQPQHF. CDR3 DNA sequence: TGTGCCAGCAGCTTGGGTCTTCGTCAGCCCCAGCATTTT. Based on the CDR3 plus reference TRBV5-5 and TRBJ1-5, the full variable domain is DAGVTQSPTHLIKTRGQQVTLRCSPISGHKSVSWYQQVLGQGPQFIFQYYEKEERGRGNFPDRFSARQFPNYSSELNVNALLLGDSALYLCASSLGLRQPQHFGDGTRLSIL.

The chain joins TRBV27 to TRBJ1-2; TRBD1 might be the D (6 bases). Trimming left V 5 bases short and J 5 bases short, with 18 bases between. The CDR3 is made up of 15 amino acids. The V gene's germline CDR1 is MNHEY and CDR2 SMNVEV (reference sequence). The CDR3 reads CASSPFTDSFYGYTF. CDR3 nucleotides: TGTGCCAGCAGTCCCTTTACGGACAGTTTTTATGGCTACACCTTC.

The DNA of the CDR3 is TGTGCCAGCAGTTTAAGACAGTCGGCCAAAAACATTCAGTACTTC. Residues: CASSLRQSAKNIQYF. The V gene is TRBV27, the J gene TRBJ2-4; D is perhaps TRBD1 (5 bases). Trimming took off 2 bases at V and 1 base at J, with 9 bases between the two ends. Germline assignment: CDR1 MNHEY and CDR2 SMNVEV (reference sequence). The CDR3 loop spans 15 amino acids.

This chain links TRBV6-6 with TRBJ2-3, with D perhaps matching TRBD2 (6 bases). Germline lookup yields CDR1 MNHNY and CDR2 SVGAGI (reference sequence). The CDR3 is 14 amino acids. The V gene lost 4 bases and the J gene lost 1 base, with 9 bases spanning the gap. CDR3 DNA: TGTGCCAGCAGTTTTTTAGCGGGCACAGATACGCAGTATTTT. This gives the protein CASSFLAGTDTQYF.

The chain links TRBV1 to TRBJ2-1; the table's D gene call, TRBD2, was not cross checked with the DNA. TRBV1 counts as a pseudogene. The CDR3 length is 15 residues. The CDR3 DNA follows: TGCACCAGCAGCCAAGTTGGGTTAGCGGGAGGTGAGCAGTTCTTC. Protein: CTSSQVGLAGGEQFF.

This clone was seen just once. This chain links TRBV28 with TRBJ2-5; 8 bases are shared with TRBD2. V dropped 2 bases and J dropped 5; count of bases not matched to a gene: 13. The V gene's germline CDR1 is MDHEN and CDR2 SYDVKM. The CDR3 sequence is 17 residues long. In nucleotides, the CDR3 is TGTGCCAGCAGTTTACTACTTCCCGGGACTAGTAAGGAGACCCAGTACTTC. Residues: CASSLLLPGTSKETQYF.

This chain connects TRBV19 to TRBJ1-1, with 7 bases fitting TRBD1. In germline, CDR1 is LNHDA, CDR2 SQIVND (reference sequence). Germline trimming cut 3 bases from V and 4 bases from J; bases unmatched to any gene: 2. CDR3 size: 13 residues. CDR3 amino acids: CASSMAGGTEAFF. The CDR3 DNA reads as TGTGCCAGTAGTATGGCAGGGGGCACTGAAGCTTTCTTT.

The CDR3 reads CASSLGMGPADTQYF. In DNA, the CDR3 is TGTGCCAGCAGCTTAGGCATGGGGCCCGCGGATACGCAGTATTTT. The chain links TRBV7-9 to TRBJ2-3; tentatively, D is TRBD1 (5 bases). Germline CDR1 reads SEHNR; CDR2 reads FQNEAQ (reference sequence). Trimming pared 1 base from V and 6 bases from J, leaving 14 bases between. The CDR3 sequence is 15 residues long.

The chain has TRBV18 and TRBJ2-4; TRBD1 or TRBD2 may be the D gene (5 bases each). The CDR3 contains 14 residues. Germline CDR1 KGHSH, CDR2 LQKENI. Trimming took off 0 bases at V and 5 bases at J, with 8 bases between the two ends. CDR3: CASSPPRDQNIQYF. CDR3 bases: TGTGCCAGCTCACCACCACGGGACCAAAACATTCAGTACTTC. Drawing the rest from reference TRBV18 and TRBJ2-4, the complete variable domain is NAGVMQNPRHLVRRRGQEARLRCSPMKGHSHVYWYRQLPEEGLKFMVYLQKENIIDESGMPKERFSAEFPKEGPSILRIQQVVRGDSAAYFCASSPPRDQNIQYFGAGTRLSVL.

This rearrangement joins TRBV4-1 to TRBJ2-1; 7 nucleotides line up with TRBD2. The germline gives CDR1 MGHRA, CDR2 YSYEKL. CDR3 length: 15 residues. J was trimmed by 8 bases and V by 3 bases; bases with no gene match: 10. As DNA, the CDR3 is TGCGCCAGCAGCCAGGGGCCCCGGGGGGTCGATGAGCAGTTCTTC. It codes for CASSQGPRGVDEQFF.

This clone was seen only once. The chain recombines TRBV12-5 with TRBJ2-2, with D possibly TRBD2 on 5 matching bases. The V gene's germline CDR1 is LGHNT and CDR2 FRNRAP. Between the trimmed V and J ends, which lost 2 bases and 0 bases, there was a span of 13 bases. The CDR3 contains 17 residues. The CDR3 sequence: CASGLIRGRANTGELFF. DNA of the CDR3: TGTGCTAGTGGTTTGATCCGGGGAAGGGCGAACACCGGGGAGCTGTTTTTT.

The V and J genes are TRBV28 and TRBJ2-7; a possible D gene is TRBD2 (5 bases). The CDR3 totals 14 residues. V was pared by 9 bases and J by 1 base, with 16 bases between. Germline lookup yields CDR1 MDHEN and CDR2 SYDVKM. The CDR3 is CASIGKGESYEQYF. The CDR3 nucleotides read TGTGCCAGTATTGGGAAGGGAGAGTCCTACGAGCAGTACTTC.

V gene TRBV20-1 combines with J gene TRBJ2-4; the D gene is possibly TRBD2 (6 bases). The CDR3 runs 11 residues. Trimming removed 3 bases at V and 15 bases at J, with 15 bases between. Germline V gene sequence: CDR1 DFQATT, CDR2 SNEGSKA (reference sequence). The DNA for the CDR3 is TGCAGTGCTAGCCAGGGCGGGAATCGGTACTTC. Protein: CSASQGGNRYF.

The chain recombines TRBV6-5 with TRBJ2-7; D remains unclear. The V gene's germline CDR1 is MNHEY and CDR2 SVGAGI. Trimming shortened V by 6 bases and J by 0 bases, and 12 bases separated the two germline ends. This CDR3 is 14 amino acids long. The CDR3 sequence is CASRSSDYSYEQYF. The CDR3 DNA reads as TGTGCCAGCAGGTCCAGCGATTACTCCTACGAGCAGTACTTC.

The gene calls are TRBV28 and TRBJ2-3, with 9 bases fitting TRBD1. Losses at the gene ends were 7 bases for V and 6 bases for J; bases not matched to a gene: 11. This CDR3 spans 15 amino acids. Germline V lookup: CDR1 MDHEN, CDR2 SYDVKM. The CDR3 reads CASNTGTGYRDTQYF. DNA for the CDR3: TGTGCCAGCAATACCGGGACAGGGTATAGGGATACGCAGTATTTT.

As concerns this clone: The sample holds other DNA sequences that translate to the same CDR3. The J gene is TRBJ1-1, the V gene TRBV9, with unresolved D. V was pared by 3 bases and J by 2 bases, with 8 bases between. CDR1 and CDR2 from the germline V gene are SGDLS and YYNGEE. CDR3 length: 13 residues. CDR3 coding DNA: TGTGCCAGCAGCGCATGGGGAAACACTGAAGCTTTCTTT. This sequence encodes CASSAWGNTEAFF.

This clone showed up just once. The CDR3 coding sequence is TGTGCCAGCAGTTTCGGGCCGACAGTCTCTGGGGCCAACGTCCTGACTTTC. This encodes CASSFGPTVSGANVLTF. The gene calls are TRBV28 and TRBJ2-6, with D possibly being TRBD1 (5 bases). Trimming took off 3 bases at V and 0 bases at J, with 12 bases between the two ends. This CDR3 is built from 17 residues. The V gene's germline CDR1 is MDHEN and CDR2 SYDVKM.

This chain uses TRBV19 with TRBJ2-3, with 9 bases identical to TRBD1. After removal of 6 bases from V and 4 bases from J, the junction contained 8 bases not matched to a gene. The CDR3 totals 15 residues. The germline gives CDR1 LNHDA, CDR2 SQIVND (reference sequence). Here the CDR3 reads CASRPGQGRADTQYF. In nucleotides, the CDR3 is TGTGCCAGTAGACCGGGACAGGGCCGGGCAGATACGCAGTATTTT. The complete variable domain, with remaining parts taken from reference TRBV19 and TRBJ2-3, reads DGGITQSPKYLFRKEGQNVTLSCEQNLNHDAMYWYRQDPGQGLRLIYYSQIVNDFQKGDIAEGYSVSREKKESFPLTVTSAQKNPTAFYLCASRPGQGRADTQYFGPGTRLTVL.